The source of this T cell receptor beta chain is a study of response to subunit inactivated influenza vaccine. Findings of the study overall: It was suggested by the authors that few new T cells are recruited by each seasonal influenza vaccination.

TCRdb fed the RT-PCR reads into MiXCR, producing one record per CDR3 protein. The repertoire holds 630,000 or so distinct CDR3 sequences, approximately 15% seen once, with 11% in the top ten. CDR3 size: 11 residues. Germline CDR1 MNHEY, CDR2 SMNVEV (reference sequence). V lost 10 bases and J 8 bases, leaving 13 bases between the germline ends. With respect to this clonotype: What it binds is not known.

This TCR came from a man aged 45-65 years who received an inactivated influenza vaccine. The V call is TRBV27, the J call TRBJ2-3; D perhaps matches TRBD2 (5 bases). The sequenced sample was PBMCs from blood, obtained 12 days after vaccination. Here the CDR3 DNA reads TGTGCCACAATATTGGCGGGTACGCAGTATTTT. Translation: CATILAGTQYF.